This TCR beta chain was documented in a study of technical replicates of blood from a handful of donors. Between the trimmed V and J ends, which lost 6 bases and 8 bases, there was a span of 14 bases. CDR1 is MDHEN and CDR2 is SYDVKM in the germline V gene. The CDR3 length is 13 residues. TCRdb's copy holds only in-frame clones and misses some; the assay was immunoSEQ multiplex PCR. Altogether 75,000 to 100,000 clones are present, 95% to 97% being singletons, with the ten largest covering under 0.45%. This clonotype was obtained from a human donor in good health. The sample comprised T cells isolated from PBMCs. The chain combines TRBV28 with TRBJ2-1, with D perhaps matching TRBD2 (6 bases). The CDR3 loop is CASSKGGGHEQFF. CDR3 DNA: TGTGCCAGCAGCAAAGGTGGAGGGCATGAGCAGTTCTTC. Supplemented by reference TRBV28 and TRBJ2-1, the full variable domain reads DVKVTQSSRYLVKRTGEKVFLECVQDMDHENMFWYRQDPGLGLRLIYFSYDVKMKEKGDIPEGYSVSREKKERFSLILESASTNQTSMYLCASSKGGGHEQFFGPGTRLTVL.